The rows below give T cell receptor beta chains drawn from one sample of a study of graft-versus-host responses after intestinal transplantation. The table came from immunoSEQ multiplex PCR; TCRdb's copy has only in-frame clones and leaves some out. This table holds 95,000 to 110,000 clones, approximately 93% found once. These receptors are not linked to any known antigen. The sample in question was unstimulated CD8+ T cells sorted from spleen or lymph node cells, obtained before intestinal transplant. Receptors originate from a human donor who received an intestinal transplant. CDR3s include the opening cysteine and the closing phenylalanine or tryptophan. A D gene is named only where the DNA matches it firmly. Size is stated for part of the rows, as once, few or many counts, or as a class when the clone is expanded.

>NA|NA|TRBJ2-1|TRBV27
TGTGCCAGCAGTGTAGACGGGAACAATGAGCAGTTCTTC
CASSVDGNNEQFF
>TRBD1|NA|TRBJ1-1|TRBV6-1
TGTGCCAGCAGTGCGGACAGGGCGGTTGGGAATACTGAAGCTTTCTTT
CASSADRAVGNTEAFF
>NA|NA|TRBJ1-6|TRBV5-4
TGTGCCAGCAGCTTGGAACGGGTTAATTCACCCCTCCACTTT
CASSLERVNSPLHF
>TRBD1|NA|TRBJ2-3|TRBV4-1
TGCGCCAGCAGCCCCACCTGGAGGGACAGGGCTTTTTCGGATTTT
CASSPTWRDRAFSDF
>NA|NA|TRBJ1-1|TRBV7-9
TGTGCCAGCAGCTTATTGTCTAACACTGAAGCTTTCTTT
CASSLLSNTEAFF
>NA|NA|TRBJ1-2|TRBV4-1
TGCGCCAGCAGCCAAGGGGGGCCGACTCCCATCTACACCTTC
CASSQGGPTPIYTF
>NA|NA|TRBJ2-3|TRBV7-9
TGTGCCAGCAGCCCCCGTGTGGATACGCAGTATTTT
CASSPRVDTQYF
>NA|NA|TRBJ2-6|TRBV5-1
TGCGCCAGCAGCTTGGCGTTGTCAGGCGGGACCGGGGCCAACGTCCTGACTTTC
CASSLALSGGTGANVLTF
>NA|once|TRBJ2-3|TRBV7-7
TGTGCCAGCAGCCCCGGTTGCGATACGCAGTATTTT
CASSPGCDTQYF
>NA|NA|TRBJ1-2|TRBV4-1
TGCGCCAGCAGCCAAGGACAGGTGGAGGACTATGGCTACACCTTC
CASSQGQVEDYGYTF
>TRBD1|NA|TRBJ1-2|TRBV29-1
TGCAGCGTTCCCGGGACAGGGGGCCTCTATGGCTACACCTTC
CSVPGTGGLYGYTF
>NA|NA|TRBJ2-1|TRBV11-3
TGTGCCAGCAGCTTAGGAGTGGCCAGAATGAATGAGCAGTTCTTC
CASSLGVARMNEQFF
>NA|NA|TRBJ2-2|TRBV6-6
TGTGCCAGCAGTTCAGGAGGGGTCACCGGGGAGCTGTTTTTT
CASSSGGVTGELFF
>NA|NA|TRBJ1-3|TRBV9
TGTGCCAGCAGCGTAGGCGATGGGGCAGGTGGAAACACCATATATTTT
CASSVGDGAGGNTIYF
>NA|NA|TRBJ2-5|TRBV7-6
TGTGCCAGCAGCCCCCCAGATTTTGAAGAGACCCAGTACTTC
CASSPPDFEETQYF